The entry below describes one T cell receptor beta chain. These data come from a study of blood T cell repertoires in COVID-19. At the level of the study: Samples representing acute and convalescent COVID-19 were sourced from the United States, Italy and Spain. PBMCs, B-cell-depleted T cells, or T cells provided the cDNA or gDNA that made up the material.

The CDR3 has 16 amino acids. V lost 7 bases, J lost 6 bases, and 12 bases stayed unmatched. CDR1 and CDR2 (germline): LNHDA, SQIVND (reference sequence). Sequencing used immunoSEQ multiplex PCR; TCRdb keeps in-frame clones, though not all of them. Of under 45,000 clones listed, approximately 87% are singletons. V and J are TRBV19 and TRBJ2-1; TRBD1 matches 10 bases. Material for sequencing was peripheral blood. The clonotype was recovered from a man aged 35 to 55 with COVID-19, enrolled during active disease. CDR3 residues: CASTLTPGTGANEQFF. In nucleotides, the CDR3 is TGTGCCAGTACCCTTACTCCCGGGACAGGGGCCAATGAGCAGTTCTTC. Filled out from reference TRBV19 and TRBJ2-1, the complete variable domain reads DGGITQSPKYLFRKEGQNVTLSCEQNLNHDAMYWYRQDPGQGLRLIYYSQIVNDFQKGDIAEGYSVSREKKESFPLTVTSAQKNPTAFYLCASTLTPGTGANEQFFGPGTRLTVL.